This TCR beta chain comes out of a study of blood T cell repertoires in COVID-19. Study-level background: Samples taken during acute and convalescent COVID-19 were collected in the United States, Italy and Spain. The analysed material was cDNA or gDNA that came from T cells, B-cell-depleted T cells, or PBMCs.

The CDR3 covers 12 residues. Germline CDR1 reads MNHEY; CDR2 reads SVGAGI. With 11 bases removed from V and 2 bases from J, the gap between germline ends came to 10 bases. Profiled with immunoSEQ multiplex PCR; TCRdb holds only in-frame clones, not every one. Of 200,000 or so clones listed, around four fifths are singletons. The sample consisted of peripheral blood. The TCR originated in a woman aged 55-70 years who had recovered from COVID-19. The chain combines TRBV6-5 with TRBJ1-5; D call uncertain. The chain's CDR3 is CAGKGGNQPQHF. The CDR3 coding sequence is TGTGCCGGCAAGGGAGGCAATCAGCCCCAGCATTTT.